Below, one T cell receptor (beta chain) is given with its context. RNA transcripts served as the template for amplifying TCR beta CDR3 regions. HTBI primers were used for first-round RT-PCR of the TCR CDR3. TCRdb re-derived calls from the multiplex PCR reads in MiXCR, one entry per CDR3 protein. The sample yields around 620,000 distinct CDR3 sequences, about a sixth seen once. Graves' hyperthyroidism was deemed stable absent ophthalmopathy progression within 18 months. This entry comes from a study of T cells in Graves' hyperthyroidism and ophthalmopathy. About the study: Prior to any treatment, at the point of initial diagnosis, peripheral blood was collected.

J was trimmed by 10 bases and V by 1 base; bases with no gene match: 4. CDR3 length: 13 amino acids. The chain combines TRBV12-3 or TRBV12-4 with TRBJ2-1, with 7 positions matching TRBD2. The TCR comes from a woman in her 30s with Graves' hyperthyroidism. The sample consisted of blood. The CDR3 coding sequence is TGTGCCAGCAGTTTAGTCCAAGCGGGGGAGCAGTTCTTC. Translating it yields CASSLVQAGEQFF.